The 24 T cell receptor beta chains presented below share a single source sample, sequenced in a study of CD8+CD57+ T cells in acquired aplastic anemia. It was genomic DNA that served as the template for profiling TCR beta VDJ and CDR3. Via MiXCR, TCRdb re-called the reads, giving one row per CDR3 protein. This sample carries 200,000 or so distinct CDR3 sequences, over 60% of them seen once, and the ten largest clones take around 42%. The sample taken for sequencing was sorted CD4+, CD8+, or CD8+CD57+ T cells (not recorded which) from PBMCs. The receptors derive from a human donor with severe aplastic anemia or a healthy control (not recorded which).

This clonotype was picked up many times. The J gene is TRBJ1-1, the V gene TRBV5-8, with 8 bases that match TRBD1. The germline CDR1 and CDR2 sequences are SGHTS and YDEGEE. This CDR3 region has 16 residues. The V gene end was trimmed by 3 bases and the J gene end by 0 bases; junction bases not matched to a gene: 7. The CDR3 loop reads CASSSGTGLMNTEAFF. The CDR3 DNA reads as TGTGCCAGCAGCTCGGGGACAGGACTCATGAACACTGAAGCTTTCTTT.

This clonotype has only a few counts. The rearrangement joins TRBV7-2 to TRBJ1-1; D remains ambiguous. V dropped 4 bases and J dropped 1 base, with 13 bases sitting between them. This CDR3 is built from 15 residues. Germline lookup yields CDR1 SGHTA and CDR2 FQGNSA. The CDR3 nucleotides read TGTGCCAGCAGCTACTCTTTGAGAAGGAACACTGAAGCTTTCTTT. This encodes CASSYSLRRNTEAFF. The entire variable domain, with the rest obtained from reference TRBV7-2 and TRBJ1-1, is as follows: GAGVSQSPSNKVTEKGKDVELRCDPISGHTALYWYRQSLGQGLEFLIYFQGNSAPDKSGLPSDRFSAERTGGSVSTLTIQRTQQEDSAVYLCASSYSLRRNTEAFFGQGTRLTVV.

The V and J genes are TRBV7-9 and TRBJ2-3; D not resolved. The CDR3 runs to 16 residues. The germline V and J ends were trimmed by 2 bases and 2 bases, with 14 bases remaining between them. Germline V gene sequence: CDR1 SEHNR, CDR2 FQNEAQ (reference sequence). For the CDR3, the DNA is TGTGCCAGCAGCTTAATCTGGCAGACCTCCACAGATACGCAGTATTTT. This translates into CASSLIWQTSTDTQYF. The whole variable domain, filled in from reference TRBV7-9 and TRBJ2-3, reads DTGVSQNPRHKITKRGQNVTFRCDPISEHNRLYWYRQTLGQGPEFLTYFQNEAQLEKSRLLSDRFSAERPKGSFSTLEIQRTEQGDSAMYLCASSLIWQTSTDTQYFGPGTRLTVL.

V and J are TRBV15 and TRBJ1-5; no definite D call. Germline assignment: CDR1 LNHNV and CDR2 YYDKDF (reference sequence). V lost 2 bases, J lost 5 bases, and 4 bases lay in between. The length of the CDR3 is 12 residues. The CDR3 protein is CATSRTDQPQHF. The CDR3 DNA reads TGTGCCACCAGCAGAACGGATCAGCCCCAGCATTTT.

In DNA form, the CDR3 reads TGTGCCATCCGGACAGGAGAGCACAATGAGGGGGGAGGTCAGCCCCAGCATTTT. Its protein product is CAIRTGEHNEGGGQPQHF. The rearrangement uses TRBV10-3 and TRBJ1-5; 7 nucleotides agree with TRBD1. The germline gives CDR1 ENHRY, CDR2 SYGVKD. The CDR3 has 18 residues. The V and J ends lost 8 bases and 6 bases, in that order; junction bases with no gene match: 22.

This clonotype came up many times. The chain links TRBV4-3 to TRBJ1-2; TRBD1 might be the D (5 bases). Trimming stripped 0 bases from V and 0 bases from J, with 14 bases between. Per the germline V gene, CDR1 is LGHNA and CDR2 is YSLEER. This CDR3 has 17 amino acids. CDR3 DNA: TGCGCCAGCAGCCAAGAGTTGACAGTCACCTCTAACTATGGCTACACCTTC. Translated, it gives CASSQELTVTSNYGYTF.

This clonotype came up a few times. The rearrangement joins TRBV7-8 to TRBJ2-1; no firm D call. This CDR3 contains 12 residues. Germline CDR1 is SGHVS and CDR2 is FQNEAQ. Trimming removed 5 bases from V and 6 bases from J, with 8 bases in between. The chain's CDR3 is CASSLGSNEQFF. In DNA, the CDR3 is TGTGCCAGCAGCCTCGGGTCCAATGAGCAGTTCTTC. The full variable domain, completed using reference TRBV7-8 and TRBJ2-1, is GAGVSQSPRYKVAKRGQDVALRCDPISGHVSLFWYQQALGQGPEFLTYFQNEAQLDKSGLPSDRFFAERPEGSVSTLKIQRTQQEDSAVYLCASSLGSNEQFFGPGTRLTVL.

As regards this clonotype: A much larger clone differs by one base, so this may be a read error. The genes are TRBV6-1 and TRBJ2-3; D tentatively reads TRBD1 or TRBD2 (5 bases each). Germline lookup yields CDR1 MNHNS and CDR2 SASEGT. The CDR3 length is 18 residues. V dropped 4 bases and J dropped 1 base, with 21 bases sitting between them. In nucleotides, the CDR3 is TGTGCCAGCAGTGGAGGGGATCGCCTGAGGGATGGCACAGATACGCAGTATTTT. Translated, it gives CASSGGDRLRDGTDTQYF.

CDR3 nucleotides: TGCAGTGCTAGATCGACAGGGGGCAGGAATGAAGCTTTCTTT. Encoded protein: CSARSTGGRNEAFF. The rearrangement links TRBV20-1 to TRBJ1-1, with 10 bases that match TRBD1. The germline CDR1 and CDR2 sequences are DFQATT and SNEGSKA (reference sequence). The CDR3 length is 14 residues. The V and J ends lost 2 bases and 7 bases, in that order; junction bases with no gene match: 7.

This chain links TRBV10-3 with TRBJ2-2; 13 positions agree with TRBD2. The CDR3 is made up of 17 amino acids. Germline V lookup: CDR1 ENHRY, CDR2 SYGVKD. The V and J ends lost 11 bases and 4 bases, in that order; junction bases with no gene match: 13. The CDR3 loop reads CASGGTSGITITGELFF. The CDR3 nucleotides read TGTGCCTCCGGGGGGACTAGCGGGATAACAATCACCGGGGAGCTGTTTTTT.

The chain joins TRBV7-7 to TRBJ1-1; no firm D call. V was pared by 3 bases and J by 0 bases, with 5 bases between. Germline CDR1 and CDR2: SSHAT and FNYEAQ (reference sequence). The CDR3 sequence is 13 residues long. In DNA form, the CDR3 reads TGTGCCAGCAGCTTCAACATGAACACTGAAGCTTTCTTT. Translation gives CASSFNMNTEAFF.

The chain carries TRBV5-6 and TRBJ2-1; 7 bases are a match to TRBD2. The V and J ends lost 2 bases and 3 bases, in that order; junction bases with no gene match: 8. The CDR3 sequence is 16 residues long. Germline loops: CDR1 SGHDT, CDR2 YYEEEE. CDR3 bases: TGTGCCAGCAGCTTCCTAAGCGGGACTGGCTACAATGAGCAGTTCTTC. Translating it yields CASSFLSGTGYNEQFF.

The V gene is TRBV20-1, the J gene TRBJ2-3; TRBD2 is a possible D gene (7 bases). The CDR3 length is 16 residues. Germline values: CDR1 DFQATT, CDR2 SNEGSKA (reference sequence). The ends were cut back, 3 bases at V and 2 bases at J, with 18 bases in the middle. The DNA of the CDR3 is TGCAGTGCTAGCGGGAGAGGGGGGGGTAACACAGATACGCAGTATTTT. Its translation is CSASGRGGGNTDTQYF.

The chain joins TRBV5-1 to TRBJ2-1; a possible D gene is TRBD2 (6 bases). The CDR3 covers 16 residues. The V end lost 3 bases, the J end lost 2 bases, and 15 bases lay between the germline ends. Germline-derived CDR1 and CDR2 are SGHRS and YFSETQ. DNA of the CDR3: TGCGCCAGCAGCTCCGGGACTCCCCATCCCTACAATGAGCAGTTCTTC. Its translation is CASSSGTPHPYNEQFF.

This clonotype is a singleton in its sample. This chain links TRBV20-1 with TRBJ2-7; TRBD2 matches at 7 bases. Germline CDR1 DFQATT, CDR2 SNEGSKA (reference sequence). This CDR3 is 15 amino acids long. Trimming at V came to 0 bases and at J to 2 bases, leaving 7 bases not matched to a gene. The CDR3 nucleotides read TGCAGTGCTAGAGAATTCGTCGGGGGGACCTACGAGCAGTACTTC. Residues: CSAREFVGGTYEQYF.

This clonotype was detected many times. This chain links TRBV9 with TRBJ2-3; D perhaps matches TRBD1 (7 bases). The V and J ends lost 10 bases and 0 bases respectively, with 18 bases between them. Germline V gene lookup returns CDR1 SGDLS and CDR2 YYNGEE. CDR3 size: 15 residues. The CDR3 nucleotides are TGTGCCTGCACCAGGGGGGACACTAGCACAGATACGCAGTATTTT. Encoded protein: CACTRGDTSTDTQYF.

In its sample, this clonotype was seen once. A much more abundant neighbour one base away suggests this may be a read error. The J gene is TRBJ1-1, the V gene TRBV28; 10 bases align to TRBD1. The V gene's germline CDR1 is MDHEN and CDR2 SYDVKM. Trimming took 6 bases from V and 4 from J; bases not matched to a gene: 8. The CDR3 runs 15 residues. CDR3 in amino acids: CASSQDRGQGTEAFF. The DNA for the CDR3 is TGTGCCAGCAGCCAAGACAGGGGGCAGGGCACTGAAGCTTTCTTT.

The chain employs TRBV5-1 and TRBJ2-7, with 13 nucleotides matching TRBD2. Unmatched junction bases numbered 6, after V lost 5 bases and J lost 4 bases. This CDR3 is 15 amino acids long. CDR1 and CDR2 from the germline V gene are SGHRS and YFSETQ. CDR3 sequence (DNA): TGCGCCAGCAGTGGTGGACTAGCGGGAGTGTACGAGCAGTACTTC. The encoded protein is CASSGGLAGVYEQYF.

This clonotype has just a few counts. V gene TRBV2 combines with J gene TRBJ2-5, with TRBD2 matching 7 bases. Gene TRBJ2-1 matches the end of the DNA better, so the J call may be wrong. The CDR3 consists of 14 residues. Looked up from germline, CDR1 is SNHLY and CDR2 is FYNNEI. The CDR3 region is CASSWTSSYNEQFF. CDR3 DNA: TGTGCCAGCAGTTGGACTAGCTCCTACAATGAGCAGTTCTTC.

The chain recombines TRBV2 with TRBJ2-7; D unclear. Germline lookup yields CDR1 SNHLY and CDR2 FYNNEI. CDR3 length: 12 amino acids. Trimming shortened V by 7 bases and J by 2 bases, and 9 bases separated the two germline ends. Here the CDR3 reads CASKKRTYEQYF. In DNA form, the CDR3 reads TGTGCCAGCAAAAAGAGGACCTACGAGCAGTACTTC.

CDR3: CATSRDSNGYTF. CDR3 sequence (DNA): TGTGCCACCAGCAGAGATTCAAATGGCTACACCTTC. The rearrangement joins TRBV15 to TRBJ1-2; D ambiguous. This CDR3 region has 12 residues. V lost 0 bases to trimming and J lost 6 bases, with 5 bases between them. Germline lookup yields CDR1 LNHNV and CDR2 YYDKDF (reference sequence).

The chain recombines TRBV7-2 with TRBJ2-5, with 7 bases lining up with TRBD2. Near its end, the DNA agrees better with TRBJ2-1, so the J call may be wrong. CDR3 size: 17 residues. CDR1 and CDR2 (germline): SGHTA, FQGNSA. The CDR3: CASSLGGGGPQNNEQFF. As DNA, the CDR3 is TGTGCCAGCAGCTTAGGAGGCGGGGGACCACAGAACAATGAGCAGTTCTTC.

The table lists this clonotype with a count of one. The chain links TRBV7-9 to TRBJ1-1; D is perhaps TRBD1 (5 bases). The CDR3 covers 16 residues. Germline loops: CDR1 SEHNR, CDR2 FQNEAQ (reference sequence). V shed 3 bases and J shed 4 bases, with 18 bases lying between them. In DNA, the CDR3 is TGTGCCAGCAGCTTTTCGAGCGGGGGGATGGTCACTGAAGCTTTCTTT. It specifies CASSFSSGGMVTEAFF.

This clonotype appeared many times. V and J are TRBV20-1 and TRBJ2-4; no clear D gene. Trimming took off 0 bases at V and 3 bases at J, with 9 bases between the two ends. The germline V gene encodes CDR1 DFQATT and CDR2 SNEGSKA (reference sequence). This CDR3 has 14 residues. Here the CDR3 DNA reads TGCAGTGCTAGAGATCCTGGCAGCAAAAACATTCAGTACTTC. Its protein is CSARDPGSKNIQYF.